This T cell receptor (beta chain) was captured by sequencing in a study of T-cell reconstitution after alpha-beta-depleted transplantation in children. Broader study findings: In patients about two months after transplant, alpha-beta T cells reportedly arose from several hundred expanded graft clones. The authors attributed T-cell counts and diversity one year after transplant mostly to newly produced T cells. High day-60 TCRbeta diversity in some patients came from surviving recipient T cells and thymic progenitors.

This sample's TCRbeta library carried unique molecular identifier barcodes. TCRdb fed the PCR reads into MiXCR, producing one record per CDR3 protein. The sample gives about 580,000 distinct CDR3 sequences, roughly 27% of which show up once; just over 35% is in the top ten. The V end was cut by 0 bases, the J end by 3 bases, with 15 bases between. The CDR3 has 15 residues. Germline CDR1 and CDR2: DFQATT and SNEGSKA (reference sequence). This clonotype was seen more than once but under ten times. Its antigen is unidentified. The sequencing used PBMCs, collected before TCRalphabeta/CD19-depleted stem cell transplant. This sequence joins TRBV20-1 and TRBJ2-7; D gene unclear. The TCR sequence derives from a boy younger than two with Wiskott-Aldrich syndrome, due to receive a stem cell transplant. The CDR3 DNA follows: TGCAGTGCTAGAGATGAGGTGGCACGGATCTACGAGCAGTACTTC. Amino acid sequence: CSARDEVARIYEQYF.